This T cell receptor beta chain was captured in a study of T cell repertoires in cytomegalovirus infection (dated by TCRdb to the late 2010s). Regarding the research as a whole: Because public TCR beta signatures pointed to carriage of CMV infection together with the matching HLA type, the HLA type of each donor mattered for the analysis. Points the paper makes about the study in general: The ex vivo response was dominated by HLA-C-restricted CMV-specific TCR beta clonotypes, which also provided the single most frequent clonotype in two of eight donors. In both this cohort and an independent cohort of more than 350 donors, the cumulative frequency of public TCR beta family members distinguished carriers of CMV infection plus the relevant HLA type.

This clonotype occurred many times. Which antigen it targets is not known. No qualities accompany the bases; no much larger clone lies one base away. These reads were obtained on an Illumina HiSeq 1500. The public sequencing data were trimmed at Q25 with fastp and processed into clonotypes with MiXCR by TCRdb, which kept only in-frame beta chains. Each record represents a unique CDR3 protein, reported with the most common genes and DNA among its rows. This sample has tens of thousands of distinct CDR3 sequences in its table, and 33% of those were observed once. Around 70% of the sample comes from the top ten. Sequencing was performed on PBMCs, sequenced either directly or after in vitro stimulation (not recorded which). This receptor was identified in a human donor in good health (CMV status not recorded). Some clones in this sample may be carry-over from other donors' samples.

The nucleotides read TGTGCCAGCAGTTACCCCCGGGAACCTGGCTACACCTTC. The translation is CASSYPREPGYTF. The V gene is TRBV6-6 and the J gene is TRBJ1-2; the D gene is not confidently resolved. Trimming takes 2 bases from V and 7 bases from J, and the germline ends sit 11 bases apart. The CDR3 numbers 13 residues from cysteine through phenylalanine. Kept here is only the CDR3 DNA, which spans 39 bases and is read in frame from base 1. CDR1 and CDR2 were assigned from the germline V gene (reference sequence) as MNHNY and SVGAGI.